A selection of T cell receptor beta chains follows, all from one sample in a study of T cell responses to AZD1222 COVID-19 vaccine. Sequencing was performed with immunoSEQ multiplex PCR; in TCRdb, only in-frame clones are kept and a portion is missing. The sample carries about 120,000 clones, roughly 90% recorded once. The source was peripheral blood, collected 28 days after the second AZD1222 dose. The receptor set was obtained from an adult who received the AZD1222 COVID-19 vaccine. Each CDR3 is given with its conserved first and last residue. The D gene is left open where the match is weak. Part of the rows lack a size; the others show once, few, many or a class for expanded clones.

v_gene	j_gene	abundance	d_gene	CDR3nt	CDR3aa
TRBV9	TRBJ1-3	NA	TRBD1	TGTGCCAGCACCGGGGACGCCCGACAGGGGGGCCTCTCTGGAAACACCATATATTTT	CASTGDARQGGLSGNTIYF
TRBV12-3/TRBV12-4	TRBJ1-5	NA	NA	TGTGCCAGCAGTTTAGCAGATCTCCAGCATTTT	CASSLADLQHF
TRBV10-3	TRBJ1-1	NA	NA	TGTGCCATCGGAACAGGGAAAATCACTGAAGCTTTCTTT	CAIGTGKITEAFF
TRBV7-9	TRBJ1-5	NA	NA	TGTGCCAGCAGCGAAGGGGCAGGGGTCAATCAGCCCCAGCATTTT	CASSEGAGVNQPQHF
TRBV18	TRBJ1-4	NA	NA	TGTGCCAGCTCACCAATACAAAGTTGGCATGAAAAACTGTTTTTT	CASSPIQSWHEKLFF
TRBV18	TRBJ1-1	NA	NA	TGTGCCAGCTCACCCCGGACAGAGTCTGAAGCTTTCTTT	CASSPRTESEAFF
TRBV6-6	TRBJ1-2	NA	TRBD1	TGTGCCAGCAGAGGACAGGGGGCGGATGGCTACACCTTC	CASRGQGADGYTF
TRBV5-8	TRBJ1-2	once	NA	TGTGCCAGCAGCTTGTTCGGGGGCGACTATGGCTACACCTTC	CASSLFGGDYGYTF
TRBV10-3	TRBJ2-1	NA	NA	TGTGCCATCAGTGAGTCGCCCCATCCGGATGAGCAGTTCTTC	CAISESPHPDEQFF
TRBV7-9	TRBJ1-6	NA	TRBD1	TGTGCCAGCAGCTTAAGCAGGGGGCGATCCTATAATTCACCCCTCCACTTT	CASSLSRGRSYNSPLHF
TRBV6-4	TRBJ2-2	NA	NA	TGTGCCAGCAGTGAGGGTGCCACCGGGGAGCTGTTTTTT	CASSEGATGELFF
TRBV20-1	TRBJ2-1	NA	NA	TGCAGTGCTGCCCGGCCGCTTGAGCAGTTCTTC	CSAARPLEQFF
TRBV5-4	TRBJ2-3	NA	TRBD1	TGTGCCAGCAGCCTGACAGGGGGCGGCACAGATACGCAGTATTTT	CASSLTGGGTDTQYF
TRBV5-1	TRBJ2-7	NA	NA	TGCGCCAGCAGCGTGGACACCGGCTACGAGCAGTACTTC	CASSVDTGYEQYF
TRBV7-9	TRBJ2-3	NA	NA	TGTGCCAGCAGCTTAATTATCTTGGATACGCAGTATTTT	CASSLIILDTQYF
TRBV4-2	TRBJ1-5	NA	NA	TGTGCCAGCAGCCAGGATACACATTTCAATCAGCCCCAGCATTTT	CASSQDTHFNQPQHF
TRBV27	TRBJ1-4	NA	NA	TGTGCCAGCAGTCCTTGGGGGGGAGAAAAACTGTTTTTT	CASSPWGGEKLFF
TRBV7-2	TRBJ1-1	NA	TRBD1	TGTGCCAGCAGCATAGGGACAGTAGTGAACACTGAAGCTTTCTTT	CASSIGTVVNTEAFF
TRBV28	TRBJ1-3	NA	TRBD1	TGTGCCAGCAGTTTATGGGGACAGGGTTCTGGAAACACCATATATTTT	CASSLWGQGSGNTIYF
TRBV2	TRBJ1-2	NA	NA	TGTGCCAGCCTAGAAGGTCAGGGTGTCTATGGCTACACCTTC	CASLEGQGVYGYTF
TRBV27	TRBJ1-4	NA	TRBD1	TGTGCCAGCAGTTTATCCTGGACAGGGGAAAAACTGTTTTTT	CASSLSWTGEKLFF
TRBV18	TRBJ1-5	NA	NA	TGTGCCAGCTCACCACCGGAACTCCGACGGCCCCAGCATTTT	CASSPPELRRPQHF
TRBV10-2	TRBJ2-2	NA	NA	TGCGCCAGCGGGGCCGGGGGTTCAAGCACCGGGGAGCTGTTTTTT	CASGAGGSSTGELFF
TRBV16	TRBJ1-5	NA	NA	TGTGCCAGCAGCCAATCAGGGCAGGGAAATCAGCCCCAGCATTTT	CASSQSGQGNQPQHF
TRBV6-5	TRBJ2-1	NA	NA	TGTGCCAGCAGGTCTCTGAAGGGGGAGCAGTTCTTC	CASRSLKGEQFF
TRBV27	TRBJ1-6	NA	NA	TGTGCCAGCAGTTTGAACAGACTCAATTCACCCCTCCACTTT	CASSLNRLNSPLHF
TRBV7-2	TRBJ2-1	NA	TRBD2	TGTGCCAGCAGCGGGAAGCGGGATTACAATGAGCAGTTCTTC	CASSGKRDYNEQFF
TRBV6-2/TRBV6-3	TRBJ2-1	NA	TRBD2	TGTGCCAGCAGACCTAGCGGGAGATCGAGCAATGAGCAGTTCTTC	CASRPSGRSSNEQFF
TRBV5-1	TRBJ1-1	NA	TRBD1	TGCGCCAGCAGCCTATGGCCCGCGGGACAGGGGAACACTGAAGCTTTCTTT	CASSLWPAGQGNTEAFF
TRBV5-4	TRBJ1-5	NA	NA	TGTGCCAGCAGCTTGTGGGGAATTCAGCCCCAGCATTTT	CASSLWGIQPQHF
TRBV2	TRBJ1-1	NA	NA	TGTGCCAGCTCCCGACAGGAACCTCTTACTGAAGCTTTCTTT	CASSRQEPLTEAFF
TRBV19	TRBJ2-6	NA	NA	TGTGCCAGTAGTATAGTAGGGGCTGGGGCCAACGTCCTGACTTTC	CASSIVGAGANVLTF
TRBV5-5	TRBJ1-5	NA	NA	TGTGCCAGCAGCTTGGAGTTTGGGGGCTTTAGCAATCAGCCCCAGCATTTT	CASSLEFGGFSNQPQHF
TRBV28	TRBJ1-6	NA	NA	TGTGCCAGCACCTCTGGCCGAAGATCAGGGCCCCTCCACTTT	CASTSGRRSGPLHF
TRBV27	TRBJ2-7	NA	NA	TGTGCCAGCAGACGCTCGCGCGAGCAGTACTTC	CASRRSREQYF
TRBV21-1	TRBJ1-5	NA	NA	TGTGCCAGCAGCAAGGGGGGGGCCCAGCATTTT	CASSKGGAQHF
TRBV15	TRBJ1-4	NA	NA	TGTGCCACCAGCAGCGGGCCTGGGCGGACTAATGAAAAACTGTTTTTT	CATSSGPGRTNEKLFF
TRBV18	TRBJ2-7	NA	NA	TGTGCCAGCTCACCACCGTCAGGGTCCTACGAGCAGTACTTC	CASSPPSGSYEQYF
TRBV3-1/TRBV3-2	TRBJ1-1	NA	NA	TGTGCCAGCAGCCAAGGGGGGCGCGGGTTCACTGAAGCTTTCTTT	CASSQGGRGFTEAFF
TRBV24-1	TRBJ1-2	NA	NA	TGTGCCACCAGTTTCATGGGCCTCGGCTACACCTTC	CATSFMGLGYTF
TRBV11-2	TRBJ1-6	NA	NA	TGTGCCAGCAGCTTAGTACGGATAAATTCACCCCTCCACTTT	CASSLVRINSPLHF
TRBV19	TRBJ1-2	NA	NA	TGTGCCAGTAGTGCTTTTGCAGGGTCTGGCTACACCTTC	CASSAFAGSGYTF
TRBV25-1	TRBJ1-1	once	NA	TGTGCCAGCAGTGAAGGGTATATAAACACTGAAGCTTTCTTT	CASSEGYINTEAFF
TRBV6-1	TRBJ2-3	NA	NA	TGTGCCAGCAGTGAACAGAGTTGGGGCACAGATACGCAGTATTTT	CASSEQSWGTDTQYF
TRBV28	TRBJ2-5	NA	NA	TGTGCCAGCAGTGTCAAGGGTCCCCAGTACTTC	CASSVKGPQYF
TRBV27	TRBJ2-1	NA	TRBD2	TGTGCCAGCAGTTTGGTGCGGGGGGGATCGGATGAGCAGTTCTTC	CASSLVRGGSDEQFF
TRBV6-5	TRBJ2-5	NA	NA	TGTGCCAGCAGTAGGACAGCCCAAGAGACCCAGTACTTC	CASSRTAQETQYF
TRBV20-1	TRBJ1-1	NA	NA	TGCAGTGCTAGATATAACACTGAAGCTTTCTTT	CSARYNTEAFF
TRBV5-1	TRBJ2-5	NA	TRBD2	TGCGCCAGCAGCTTGGTGCTAGCGGGAGTATCGGAGACCCAGTACTTC	CASSLVLAGVSETQYF
TRBV5-1	TRBJ1-5	NA	NA	TGCGCCAGCAGCGTAGGACCTTCTAATCAGCCCCAGCATTTT	CASSVGPSNQPQHF